In its sample, the clone carrying this T cell receptor beta chain was seen once. Its antigen is as yet unknown. V lost 0 bases, J lost 4 bases, and 3 bases stayed unmatched. The germline V gene has CDR1 SGHTA and CDR2 FQGTGA. The CDR3 sequence is 15 residues long. The data belong to a study of lymphopenia after photon versus proton radiotherapy. Broader study findings: After lymphocyte nadir, photon-treated repertoires showed oligoclonal expansion, especially CD8+ Temra. Post-nadir TCR diversity decline inversely tracked overall survival among those who died. Under photons, naive T cells and diversity fell while effector/memory populations rose. Survival link was tested only in deceased patients; proton benefit remains a possibility.

The protocol was immunoSEQ multiplex PCR, while the TCRdb copy is restricted to in-frame clones and leaves out a portion. The repertoire consists of under 30,000 clones, with approximately 84% occurring once and the leading ten covering roughly 24%. The TCR originated in a man in his forties or fifties with gastric cancer. V and J are TRBV7-3 and TRBJ1-1; TRBD1 aligns across 9 bases. This specimen was peripheral blood, taken from a patient treated with photon-based radiotherapy. CDR3 nucleotides: TGTGCCAGCAGCTTAACGAGGACAGGGGTCACTGAAGCTTTCTTT. Protein: CASSLTRTGVTEAFF.